This T cell receptor (beta chain) was sequenced for a study of blood T cell repertoires in COVID-19. Study as a whole: Sample material is recorded as cDNA or gDNA derived from T cells, B-cell-depleted T cells, or PBMCs.

This clone was counted once. Here immunoSEQ multiplex PCR was the method, and the copy in TCRdb shows in-frame clones only, minus some. The table has about 240,000 clones, about 85% seen once; the top ten hold approximately 1.8%. CDR1 is PRHDT, CDR2 FYEKMQ, per germline (reference sequence). CDR3 length: 18 amino acids. V lost 3 bases and J lost 2; bases outside the gene matches: 9. This rearrangement joins TRBV13 to TRBJ1-3, with 11 bases aligning to TRBD1. The sample was peripheral blood. This receptor was obtained from a man aged 25-45 years who had recovered from COVID-19. The CDR3 DNA reads TGTGCCAGCAGCTTGACCGGGACAGGGGGAAGAACTGGAAACACCATATATTTT. It is translated as CASSLTGTGGRTGNTIYF.